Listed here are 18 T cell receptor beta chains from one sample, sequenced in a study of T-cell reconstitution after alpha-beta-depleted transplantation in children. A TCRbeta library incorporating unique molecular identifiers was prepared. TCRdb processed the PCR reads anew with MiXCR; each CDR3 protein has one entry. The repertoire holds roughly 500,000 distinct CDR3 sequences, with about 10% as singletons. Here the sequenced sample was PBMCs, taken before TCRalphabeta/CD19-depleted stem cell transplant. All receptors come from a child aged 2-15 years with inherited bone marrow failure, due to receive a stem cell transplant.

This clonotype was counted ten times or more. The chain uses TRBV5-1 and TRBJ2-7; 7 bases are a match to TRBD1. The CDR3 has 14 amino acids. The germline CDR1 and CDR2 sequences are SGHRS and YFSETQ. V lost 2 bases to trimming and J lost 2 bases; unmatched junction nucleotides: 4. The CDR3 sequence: CASSFDRDTYEQYF. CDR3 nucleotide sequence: TGCGCCAGCAGCTTTGACAGGGACACCTACGAGCAGTACTTC.

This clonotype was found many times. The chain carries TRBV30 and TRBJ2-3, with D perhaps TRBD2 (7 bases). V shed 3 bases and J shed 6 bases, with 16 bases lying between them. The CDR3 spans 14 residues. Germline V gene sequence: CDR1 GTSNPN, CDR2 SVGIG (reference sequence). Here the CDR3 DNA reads TGTGCCTGGAGCGGACTAGAGGGGGGGGATACGCAGTATTTT. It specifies CAWSGLEGGDTQYF.

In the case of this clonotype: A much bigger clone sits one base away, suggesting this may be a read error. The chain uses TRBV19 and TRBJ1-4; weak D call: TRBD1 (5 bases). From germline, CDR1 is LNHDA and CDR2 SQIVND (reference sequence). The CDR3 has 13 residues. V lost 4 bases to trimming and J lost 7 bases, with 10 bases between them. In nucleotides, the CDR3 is TGTGCCAGTAGTAGAGGGGCTGGTGAAAAACTGTTTTTT. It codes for CASSRGAGEKLFF.

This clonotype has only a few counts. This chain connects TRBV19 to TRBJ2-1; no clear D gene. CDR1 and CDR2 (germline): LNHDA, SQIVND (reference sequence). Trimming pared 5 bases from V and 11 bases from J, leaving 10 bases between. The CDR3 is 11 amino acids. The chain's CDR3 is CASSPGRKQFF. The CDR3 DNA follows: TGTGCCAGTAGTCCTGGGCGAAAGCAGTTCTTC.

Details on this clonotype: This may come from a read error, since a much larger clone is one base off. The CDR3 DNA is TGCAGCGTTGAAGCTAGCTCTCTCTCCTACGAGCAGTACTTC. It translates to CSVEASSLSYEQYF. J is TRBJ2-7 and V is TRBV29-1, with D maybe TRBD2 (5 bases). The CDR3 has 14 amino acids. With 1 base removed from V and 0 bases from J, the gap between germline ends came to 10 bases. The germline gives CDR1 SQVTM, CDR2 ANQGSEA.

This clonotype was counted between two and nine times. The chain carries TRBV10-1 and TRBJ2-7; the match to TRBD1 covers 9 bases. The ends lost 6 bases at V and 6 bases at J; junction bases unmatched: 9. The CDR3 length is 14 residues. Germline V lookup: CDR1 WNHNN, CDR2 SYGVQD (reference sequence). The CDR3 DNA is TGCGCCAGCAGCTCCGGGACAGGGATGTTCGAGCAGTACTTC. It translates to CASSSGTGMFEQYF.

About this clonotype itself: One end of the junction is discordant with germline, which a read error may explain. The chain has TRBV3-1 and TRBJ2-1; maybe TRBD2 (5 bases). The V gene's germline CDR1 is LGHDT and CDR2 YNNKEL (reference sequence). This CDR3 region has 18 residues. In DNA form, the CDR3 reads TGTGCCAGCTGCCAAGATCTTGGGGTAAGAGAGGGTCGCAATGAGCAGTTCTTC. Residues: CASCQDLGVREGRNEQFF.

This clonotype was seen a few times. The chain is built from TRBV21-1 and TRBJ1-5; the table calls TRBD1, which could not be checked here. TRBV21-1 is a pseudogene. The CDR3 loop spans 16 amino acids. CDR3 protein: CASSKARQGAQEPQHF. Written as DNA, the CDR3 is TGTGCCAGCAGCAAAGCGCGACAGGGGGCACAGGAGCCCCAGCATTTT.

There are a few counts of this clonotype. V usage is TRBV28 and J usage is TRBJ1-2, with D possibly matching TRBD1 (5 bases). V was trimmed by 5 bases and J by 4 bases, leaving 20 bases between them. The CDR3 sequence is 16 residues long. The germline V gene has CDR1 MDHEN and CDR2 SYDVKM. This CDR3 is CASSLTGDGAPYGYTF. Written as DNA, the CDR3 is TGTGCCAGCAGTCTCACCGGGGACGGGGCGCCCTATGGCTACACCTTC.

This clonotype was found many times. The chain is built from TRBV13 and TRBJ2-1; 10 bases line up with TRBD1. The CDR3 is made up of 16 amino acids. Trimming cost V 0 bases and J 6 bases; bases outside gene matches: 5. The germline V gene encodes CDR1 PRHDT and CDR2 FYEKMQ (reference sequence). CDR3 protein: CASSLGAGTGVNEQFF. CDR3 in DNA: TGTGCCAGCAGCTTAGGGGCCGGGACAGGGGTCAATGAGCAGTTCTTC.

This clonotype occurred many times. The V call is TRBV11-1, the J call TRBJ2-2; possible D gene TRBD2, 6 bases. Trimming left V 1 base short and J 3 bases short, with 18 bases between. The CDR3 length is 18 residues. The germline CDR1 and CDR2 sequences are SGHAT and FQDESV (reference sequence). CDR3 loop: CASSLERSRGLYTGELFF. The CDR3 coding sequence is TGTGCCAGCAGCTTAGAACGCTCCCGGGGGTTGTACACCGGGGAGCTGTTTTTT.

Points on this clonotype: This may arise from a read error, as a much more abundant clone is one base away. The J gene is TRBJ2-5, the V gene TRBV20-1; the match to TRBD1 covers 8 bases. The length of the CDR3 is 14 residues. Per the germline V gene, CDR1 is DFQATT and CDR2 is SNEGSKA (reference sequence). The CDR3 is CSASWDRYQETEYF. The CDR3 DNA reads TGCAGTGCTAGTTGGGACAGGTACCAAGAGACCGAGTACTTC.

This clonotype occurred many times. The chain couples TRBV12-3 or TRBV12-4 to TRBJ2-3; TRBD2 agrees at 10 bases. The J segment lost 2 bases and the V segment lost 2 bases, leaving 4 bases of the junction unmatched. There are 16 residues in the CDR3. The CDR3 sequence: CASSLLAGALTDTQYF. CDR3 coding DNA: TGTGCCAGCAGTTTACTAGCGGGAGCCCTCACAGATACGCAGTATTTT.

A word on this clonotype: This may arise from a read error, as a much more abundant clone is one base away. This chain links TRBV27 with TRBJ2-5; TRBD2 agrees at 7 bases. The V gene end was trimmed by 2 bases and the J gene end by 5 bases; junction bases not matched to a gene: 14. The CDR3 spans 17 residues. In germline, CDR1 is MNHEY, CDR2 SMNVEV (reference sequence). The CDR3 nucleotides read TGTGCCAGCAGTTTACGGCCACTAGCGAGAGGGTGGGAGACCCAGTACTTC. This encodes CASSLRPLARGWETQYF.

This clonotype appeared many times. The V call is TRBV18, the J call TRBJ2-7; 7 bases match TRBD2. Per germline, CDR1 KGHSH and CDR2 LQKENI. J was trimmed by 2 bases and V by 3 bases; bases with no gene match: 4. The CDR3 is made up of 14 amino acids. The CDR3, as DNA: TGTGCCAGCTCACCCGATCTAGCGGCCTACGAGCAGTACTTC. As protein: CASSPDLAAYEQYF.

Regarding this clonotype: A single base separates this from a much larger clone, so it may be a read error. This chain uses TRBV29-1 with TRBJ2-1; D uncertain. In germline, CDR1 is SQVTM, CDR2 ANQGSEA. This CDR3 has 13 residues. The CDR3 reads CSVELVTRSEPFF. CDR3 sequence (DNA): TGCAGCGTTGAACTAGTAACAAGGAGTGAGCCGTTCTTC.

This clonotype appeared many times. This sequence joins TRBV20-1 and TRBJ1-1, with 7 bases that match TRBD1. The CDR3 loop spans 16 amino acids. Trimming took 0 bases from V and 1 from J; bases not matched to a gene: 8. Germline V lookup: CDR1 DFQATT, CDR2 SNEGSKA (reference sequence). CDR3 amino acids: CSARDPRQGTNTEAFF. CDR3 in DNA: TGCAGTGCTAGAGATCCCCGACAGGGAACGAACACTGAAGCTTTCTTT.

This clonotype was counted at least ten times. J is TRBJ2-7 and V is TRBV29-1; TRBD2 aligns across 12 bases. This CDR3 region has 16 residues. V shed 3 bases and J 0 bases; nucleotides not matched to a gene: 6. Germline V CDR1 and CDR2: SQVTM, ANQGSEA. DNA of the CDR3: TGCAGCGTTGATAGCGGACTAGCGGGGAGCTCCTACGAGCAGTACTTC. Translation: CSVDSGLAGSSYEQYF.